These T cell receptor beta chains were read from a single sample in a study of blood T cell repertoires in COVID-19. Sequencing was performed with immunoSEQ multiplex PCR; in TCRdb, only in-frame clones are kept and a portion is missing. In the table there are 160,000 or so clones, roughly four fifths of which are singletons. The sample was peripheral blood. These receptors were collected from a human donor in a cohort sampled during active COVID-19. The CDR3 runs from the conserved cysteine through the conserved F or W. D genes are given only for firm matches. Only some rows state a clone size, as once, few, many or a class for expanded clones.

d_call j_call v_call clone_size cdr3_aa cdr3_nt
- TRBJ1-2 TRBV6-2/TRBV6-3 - CASSYGWGGYGYTF TGTGCCAGCAGTTATGGTTGGGGCGGCTATGGCTACACCTTC
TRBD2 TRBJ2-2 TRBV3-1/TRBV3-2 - CASSLLAGDTGELFF TGTGCCAGCAGCTTACTAGCGGGGGACACCGGGGAGCTGTTTTTT
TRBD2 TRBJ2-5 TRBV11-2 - CASSLLPAGGETQYF TGTGCCAGCAGCCTCTTACCGGCGGGAGGTGAGACCCAGTACTTC
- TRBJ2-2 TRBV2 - CASSLNTGELFF TGTGCCAGCAGCCTGAACACCGGGGAGCTGTTTTTT
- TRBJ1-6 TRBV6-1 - CASSEDTASSPLHF TGTGCCAGCAGTGAGGACACGGCATCTTCACCCCTCCACTTT
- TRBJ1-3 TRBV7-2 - CASSPGGTIYF TGTGCCAGCAGCCCCGGGGGGACCATATATTTT
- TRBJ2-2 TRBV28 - CASSLSGPAGGELFF TGTGCCAGCAGTTTATCGGGCCCTGCGGGCGGGGAGCTGTTTTTT
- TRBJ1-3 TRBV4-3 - CASSQDSRGNTIYF TGCGCCAGCAGCCAAGATTCCCGAGGTAACACCATATATTTT
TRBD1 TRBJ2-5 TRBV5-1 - CASHPGTGISGQETQYF TGCGCCAGTCACCCCGGGACAGGGATAAGTGGGCAAGAGACCCAGTACTTC
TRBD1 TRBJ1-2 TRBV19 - CASSNGQDYGYTF TGTGCCAGTAGTAACGGACAGGACTATGGCTACACCTTC
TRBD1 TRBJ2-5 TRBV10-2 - CASSPRQGAETQYF TGCGCCAGCAGCCCCCGGCAGGGGGCGGAGACCCAGTACTTC
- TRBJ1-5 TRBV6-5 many CASSSYYTGGGRPQHF TGTGCCAGCAGTTCCTATTATACGGGCGGAGGGCGGCCCCAGCATTTT
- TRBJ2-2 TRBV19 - CASSIKTGKTGELFF TGTGCCAGTAGTATCAAAACAGGGAAGACCGGGGAGCTGTTTTTT
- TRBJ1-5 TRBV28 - CASSGDQPQHF TGTGCCAGCAGCGGAGATCAGCCCCAGCATTTT
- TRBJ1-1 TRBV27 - CASTPLSGFEDTEAFF TGTGCCAGCACCCCTTTATCGGGGTTCGAGGACACTGAAGCTTTCTTT
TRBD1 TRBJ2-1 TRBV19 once CASSPGPHRGQGLYNEQFF TGTGCCAGTAGTCCCGGGCCACATCGAGGACAGGGCCTTTACAATGAGCAGTTCTTC
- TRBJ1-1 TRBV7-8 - CASSGARGAEAFF TGTGCCAGCAGCGGTGCCCGAGGAGCTGAAGCTTTCTTT
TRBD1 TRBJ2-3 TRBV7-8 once CASSFGTDTDTQYF TGTGCCAGCAGCTTTGGGACAGACACAGATACGCAGTATTTT
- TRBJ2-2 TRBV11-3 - CASSLHSGRETGELFF TGTGCCAGCAGCCTTCATTCGGGACGGGAGACCGGGGAGCTGTTTTTT
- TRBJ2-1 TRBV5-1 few CASNLQDNEQFF TGCGCCAGCAATTTACAGGACAATGAGCAGTTCTTC
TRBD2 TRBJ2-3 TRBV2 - CASRLAASTDTQYF TGTGCCAGCAGACTAGCGGCTAGCACAGATACGCAGTATTTT
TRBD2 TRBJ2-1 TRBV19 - CASSIGLAGANEQFF TGTGCCAGTAGTATCGGACTAGCGGGAGCCAATGAGCAGTTCTTC
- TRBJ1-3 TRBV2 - CASTGEGVAGNTIYF TGTGCCAGCACCGGCGAAGGGGTGGCTGGAAACACCATATATTTT
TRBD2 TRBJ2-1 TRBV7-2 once CASSLMGLAGNEQFF TGTGCCAGCAGCTTAATGGGACTAGCGGGCAATGAGCAGTTCTTC
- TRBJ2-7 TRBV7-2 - CASSLVRQLIWYEQYF TGTGCCAGCAGCTTAGTGAGGCAACTAATTTGGTACGAGCAGTACTTC
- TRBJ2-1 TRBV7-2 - CASSSSPVSGSLSGQFF TGTGCCAGCAGCTCCTCGCCCGTTAGCGGATCCCTGTCGGGGCAGTTCTTC
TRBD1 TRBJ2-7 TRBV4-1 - CASSHRQGSSYEQYF TGCGCCAGCAGCCATAGACAGGGGAGCTCCTACGAGCAGTACTTC
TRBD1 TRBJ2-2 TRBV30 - CAWSNRGNTGELFF TGTGCCTGGAGTAACAGGGGGAACACCGGGGAGCTGTTTTTT
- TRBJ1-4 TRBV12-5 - CASGLTLLGTNEKLFF TGTGCTAGTGGTTTGACCCTACTAGGGACTAATGAAAAACTGTTTTTT
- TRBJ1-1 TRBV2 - CASSPEGGTNTEAFF TGTGCCAGCAGCCCAGAGGGCGGCACCAACACTGAAGCTTTCTTT
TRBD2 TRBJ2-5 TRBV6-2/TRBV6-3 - CASSYLGLAGAVRETQYF TGTGCCAGCAGTTACCTTGGACTAGCGGGAGCGGTCAGAGAGACCCAGTACTTC
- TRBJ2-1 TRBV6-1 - CASSEWWELGNEQFF TGTGCCAGCAGTGAATGGTGGGAGTTGGGGAATGAGCAGTTCTTC
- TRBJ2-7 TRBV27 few CASSPDSPWEQYF TGTGCCAGCAGTCCGGACAGCCCTTGGGAGCAGTACTTC
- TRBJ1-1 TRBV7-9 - CASSLVRENTEAFF TGTGCCAGCAGCTTAGTTCGGGAAAACACTGAAGCTTTCTTT
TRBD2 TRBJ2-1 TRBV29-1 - CSVAGLAGGRYNEQFF TGCAGCGTCGCGGGACTAGCGGGGGGGCGCTACAATGAGCAGTTCTTC
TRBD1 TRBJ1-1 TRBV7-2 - CASSSGQGRWNTEAFF TGTGCCAGCAGCTCCGGACAGGGTAGGTGGAACACTGAAGCTTTCTTT